This T cell receptor beta chain was identified during a study of CD8+CD57+ T cells in acquired aplastic anemia. Study in general: Across the sorted CD4+ and CD8+ cells, DNA amounts averaged approximately 3.1 ug.

Genomic DNA constituted the template upon which TCR beta VDJ and CDR3 profiling was performed. MiXCR, run by TCRdb on the reads, gives a single entry per CDR3 protein. The data hold more than 150,000 distinct CDR3 sequences, with around 50% observed a single time. Before being chosen for sequencing, patients had shown CD8+CD57+ cell expansion by flow cytometry. Severe acquired aplastic anemia was present in every patient. V gave up 6 bases and J gave up 3 bases; unmatched junction bases: 5. Germline assignment: CDR1 MGHDK and CDR2 SYGVNS. The CDR3 sequence is 14 residues long. Study-wide results and limits: Common to patients and controls were 25 to 30 CD8+ CDR3 sequences.

On this clonotype: Antigen: not known.

The receptor comes from a human donor with aplastic anemia. The specimen sequenced was sorted CD4+, CD8+, or CD8+CD57+ T cells (not recorded which) from PBMCs. The chain employs TRBV25-1 and TRBJ1-1; 9 nucleotides line up with TRBD1. The DNA of the CDR3 is TGTGCCAGCAGGCCGACAGGGGGGTACACTGAAGCTTTCTTT. Protein: CASRPTGGYTEAFF.